The clone carrying this TCR beta chain has only one observation. The CDR3 totals 17 residues. Germline-derived CDR1 and CDR2 are SGDLS and YYNGEE. Trimming took 0 bases from V and 0 from J, leaving 15 bases between them. The sample originates from a study of blood T cell repertoires in COVID-19. Study context: The study drew acute and convalescent COVID-19 samples from the United States, Italy and Spain.

Authors' data handling: Reference gene primer amplification gave estimated nucleated cell counts. TCRdb's copy holds only in-frame clones and misses some; the assay was immunoSEQ multiplex PCR. That table supplies the V and J calls and clone size; D and trimming were determined from the DNA. Of 55,000 to 65,000 clones listed, roughly 80% are singletons. Input material: peripheral blood. The sequence was obtained from a man in his sixties with acute or convalescent COVID-19. This chain uses TRBV9 with TRBJ1-1; the D is unclear. CDR3 in amino acids: CASSVGPSILMNTEAFF. CDR3 coding DNA: TGTGCCAGCAGCGTAGGTCCCAGTATCCTGATGAACACTGAAGCTTTCTTT.